The next 28 T cell receptor beta chains were all read from a single sample in a study of T cell repertoires in cytomegalovirus infection. TCRdb passed the reads through MiXCR, listing each CDR3 protein once. The sample yields 160,000 or so distinct CDR3 sequences, approximately 17% seen once. The sample comprised CD8+ T cells from PBMCs. Receptors were obtained from a human donor in good health (CMV status not recorded). Some clones in this sample may be carry-over from other donors' samples.

This clonotype was counted a few times. This chain links TRBV19 with TRBJ2-7, with 7 bases fitting TRBD1. Germline CDR1 reads LNHDA; CDR2 reads SQIVND (reference sequence). The CDR3 is 15 residues long. Trimming at V came to 3 bases and at J to 3 bases, leaving 8 bases not matched to a gene. The CDR3 bases are TGTGCCAGTAGTATGGAAAGGGGGCGGCACTACGAGCAGTACTTC. Its protein is CASSMERGRHYEQYF.

This clonotype was recorded a few times. The rearrangement joins TRBV7-8 to TRBJ2-6; 8 positions match TRBD1. The germline V gene encodes CDR1 SGHVS and CDR2 FQNEAQ. The V and J ends lost 6 bases and 0 bases, in that order; junction bases with no gene match: 7. The CDR3 is 17 residues long. Here the CDR3 DNA reads TGTGCCAGCAGAACCCGGGACAGGCGCTCTGGGGCCAACGTCCTGACTTTC. It codes for CASRTRDRRSGANVLTF.

This clonotype has only a few counts. The J gene is TRBJ2-1, the V gene TRBV7-9; 10 nucleotides match TRBD1. The CDR3 spans 16 residues. The V gene's germline CDR1 is SEHNR and CDR2 FQNEAQ (reference sequence). V lost 6 bases and J lost 2; bases outside the gene matches: 7. The CDR3 region has the DNA TGTGCCAGCAGTTCCCGGGGGACAGGGGCCTACAATGAGCAGTTCTTC. It is translated as CASSSRGTGAYNEQFF.

This clonotype was recorded a few times. The V call is TRBV20-1, the J call TRBJ1-2; D remains ambiguous. V dropped 1 base and J dropped 7 bases, with 16 bases sitting between them. The CDR3 has 14 amino acids. CDR1 and CDR2 (germline): DFQATT, SNEGSKA (reference sequence). As DNA, the CDR3 is TGCAGTGCTAGAGCATTTGAGCGGCATCTTGGCTACACCTTC. Translating gives CSARAFERHLGYTF.

A few counts support this clonotype. This chain connects TRBV28 to TRBJ1-1, with D tentatively TRBD1 (6 bases). V was clipped by 1 base and J by 4 bases, with 22 bases between them. CDR1 is MDHEN and CDR2 is SYDVKM in the germline V gene. The CDR3 consists of 18 residues. In DNA, the CDR3 is TGTGCCAGCAGTTTATCGACAGGCCTAGGGGTGTGGAGCACTGAAGCTTTCTTT. Translating gives CASSLSTGLGVWSTEAFF.

The rearrangement links TRBV28 to TRBJ2-3, with TRBD2 matching 11 bases. Trimming removed 5 bases from V and 2 bases from J; junction bases left unmatched: 6. Germline V gives CDR1 MDHEN, CDR2 SYDVKM. The CDR3 runs 16 residues. The DNA for the CDR3 is TGTGCCAGCAGTCTGAGGACTAGCGGGTTCACAGATACGCAGTATTTT. This sequence encodes CASSLRTSGFTDTQYF.

The chain has TRBV4-3 and TRBJ1-6; the D gene is possibly TRBD1 (5 bases). The CDR3 is 15 amino acids. The germline gives CDR1 LGHNA, CDR2 YSLEER. Trimming stripped 3 bases from V and 8 bases from J, with 14 bases between. Here the CDR3 reads CASSHARDGHSPLHF. In nucleotides, the CDR3 is TGCGCCAGCAGCCATGCCCGGGACGGCCATTCACCCCTCCACTTT.

This chain joins TRBV28 and TRBJ2-6; D not resolved. The germline CDR1 and CDR2 sequences are MDHEN and SYDVKM. Trimming removed 3 bases at V and 1 base at J, with 19 bases between. The CDR3 sequence is 19 residues long. CDR3 residues: CASSFYGTAARSGANVLTF. The CDR3 region has the DNA TGTGCCAGCAGTTTCTACGGAACGGCGGCAAGGTCTGGGGCCAACGTCCTGACTTTC.

For the CDR3, the DNA is TGTGCCAGCAGCTTGGCGGTATCGGGAGGTTTGGTCGGGGAGCTGTTTTTT. It codes for CASSLAVSGGLVGELFF. The chain recombines TRBV7-6 with TRBJ2-2; the match to TRBD2 covers 7 bases. This CDR3 comprises 17 residues. Germline V gives CDR1 SGHVS, CDR2 FNYEAQ. The junction had 14 bases not matched to a gene; V was cut back by 3 bases and J by 7 bases.

A word on this clonotype: The junction shows a germline mismatch at one end, possibly a read error. CDR3 amino acids: CASSPARDEQFF. CDR3 bases: TGTGCCAGCAGCCCAGCGAGGGATGAGCAGTTCTTC. This rearrangement joins TRBV7-1 to TRBJ2-1, with D perhaps matching TRBD2 (5 bases). TRBV7-1 is an ORF; its function is uncertain. The CDR3 is 12 residues long.

This clonotype was detected only a few times. The CDR3 region is CASSPLTSGKTQYF. The CDR3 nucleotides are TGTGCCAGTAGTCCCCTGACTAGTGGTAAGACCCAGTACTTC. The rearrangement joins TRBV19 to TRBJ2-5; D may be TRBD2 (6 bases). With 5 bases removed from V and 6 bases from J, the gap between germline ends came to 16 bases. The CDR3 length is 14 residues. The germline V gene encodes CDR1 LNHDA and CDR2 SQIVND (reference sequence).

The V and J genes are TRBV4-2 and TRBJ1-6; D might be TRBD1 (5 bases). In germline, CDR1 is LGHNA, CDR2 YNFKEQ. The V and J ends lost 1 base and 8 bases respectively, with 12 bases between them. CDR3 length: 15 amino acids. CDR3 sequence reads: CASSQGREGDSPLHF. The CDR3 nucleotides are TGTGCCAGCAGCCAAGGCAGGGAAGGGGATTCACCCCTCCACTTT.

This clonotype was observed a few times. The chain recombines TRBV9 with TRBJ2-7, with a tentative D call TRBD1 (6 bases). V lost 4 bases, J lost 3 bases, and 14 bases lay in between. Germline-derived CDR1 and CDR2 are SGDLS and YYNGEE. CDR3 size: 14 residues. The CDR3 reads CASSPGTPLYEQYF. Written as DNA, the CDR3 is TGTGCCAGCAGCCCCGGGACACCTCTCTACGAGCAGTACTTC.

The chain couples TRBV6-1 to TRBJ2-7; no clear D. Germline V CDR1 and CDR2: MNHNS, SASEGT. V was clipped by 8 bases and J by 3 bases, with 11 bases between them. CDR3 length: 12 residues. CDR3 in amino acids: CASSQELYEQYF. In DNA form, the CDR3 reads TGTGCCAGCTCCCAAGAGCTCTACGAGCAGTACTTC.

This clonotype was observed a handful of times. The rearrangement joins TRBV15 to TRBJ2-2; 11 bases are a match to TRBD1. The CDR3 loop spans 15 amino acids. The ends lost 3 bases at V and 7 bases at J; junction bases unmatched: 4. From germline, CDR1 is LNHNV and CDR2 YYDKDF (reference sequence). In DNA form, the CDR3 reads TGTGCCACCAGCAGGGACAGGGGGCTGGGCGGGGAGCTGTTTTTT. Its translation is CATSRDRGLGGELFF.

V is TRBV6-2 or TRBV6-3 and J is TRBJ1-4; tentatively, D is TRBD1 (6 bases). The CDR3 sequence is 16 residues long. V dropped 0 bases and J dropped 0 bases, with 8 bases sitting between them. Germline V lookup: CDR1 MNHEY, CDR2 SVGEGT. The CDR3 coding sequence is TGTGCCAGCAGTTACTCGAGGACAGCAACTAATGAAAAACTGTTTTTT. This translates into CASSYSRTATNEKLFF.

This clonotype was counted a few times. The CDR3 bases are TGTGCCAGCAGCCGAGGGGGTTGGGGCACAGATACGCAGTATTTT. This gives the protein CASSRGGWGTDTQYF. The chain links TRBV7-2 to TRBJ2-3; D is perhaps TRBD1 (6 bases). CDR1 and CDR2 from the germline V gene are SGHTA and FQGNSA. There are 15 residues in the CDR3. V was trimmed by 5 bases and J by 1 base, leaving 13 bases between them.

This clonotype showed up just a few times. The rearrangement links TRBV7-9 to TRBJ1-1, with a tentative D call TRBD1 (6 bases). This CDR3 has 15 residues. V was shortened by 5 bases and J by 1 base, with 14 bases between the two germline ends. Germline-derived CDR1 and CDR2 are SEHNR and FQNEAQ (reference sequence). The CDR3 is CASSVGGQGNTEAFF. Written as DNA, the CDR3 is TGTGCCAGCAGCGTGGGGGGACAAGGGAACACTGAAGCTTTCTTT.

V and J are TRBV6-2 or TRBV6-3 and TRBJ2-2; 8 nucleotides line up with TRBD2. Germline-derived CDR1 and CDR2 are MNHEY and SVGEGT. V lost 4 bases to trimming and J lost 6 bases; unmatched junction nucleotides: 7. The CDR3 loop spans 15 amino acids. The chain's CDR3 is CASSLLSGSAGELFF. CDR3 nucleotides: TGTGCCAGCAGTTTGCTCAGCGGGAGCGCCGGGGAGCTGTTTTTT.

A few counts support this clonotype. The CDR3 here is CASSISGGPPETQYF. CDR3 nucleotides: TGTGCCAGCAGTATCAGCGGGGGACCACCGGAGACCCAGTACTTC. This chain connects TRBV27 to TRBJ2-5; 8 bases agree with TRBD2. Germline loops: CDR1 MNHEY, CDR2 SMNVEV (reference sequence). V shed 5 bases and J 5 bases; nucleotides not matched to a gene: 10. CDR3 length equals 15 residues.

The V gene is TRBV12-5, the J gene TRBJ1-5; D remains ambiguous. The CDR3 length is 12 residues. CDR1 and CDR2 from the germline V gene are LGHNT and FRNRAP. Trimming shortened V by 2 bases and J by 6 bases, and 5 bases separated the two germline ends. In nucleotides, the CDR3 is TGTGCTAGTGGTTTGAACAGTCAGCCCCAGCATTTT. Translation: CASGLNSQPQHF.

This clonotype was counted once. The genes are TRBV7-3 and TRBJ2-2; D remains unclear. V lost 5 bases and J 7 bases, leaving 11 bases between the germline ends. Germline CDR1 reads SGHTA; CDR2 reads FQGTGA. The CDR3 spans 13 residues. The CDR3 region has the DNA TGTGCCAGCAGCCTGAAGCTGGGCGGGGAGCTGTTTTTT. Residues: CASSLKLGGELFF. The complete variable domain, with remaining parts taken from reference TRBV7-3 and TRBJ2-2, reads GAGVSQTPSNKVTEKGKYVELRCDPISGHTALYWYRQSLGQGPEFLIYFQGTGAADDSGLPNDRFFAVRPEGSVSTLKIQRTERGDSAVYLCASSLKLGGELFFGEGSRLTVL.

The sample holds many counts of this clonotype. The chain combines TRBV27 with TRBJ2-1; unclear D gene. CDR3 length: 11 residues. V was cut by 7 bases and J by 0 bases, with 1 base left in between. The V gene's germline CDR1 is MNHEY and CDR2 SMNVEV (reference sequence). For the CDR3, the DNA is TGTGCCAGCATCTCCTACAATGAGCAGTTCTTC. Translating it yields CASISYNEQFF.

This chain connects TRBV7-9 to TRBJ1-1, with 7 bases lining up with TRBD1. This CDR3 has 14 residues. CDR1 and CDR2 from the germline V gene are SEHNR and FQNEAQ (reference sequence). V shed 0 bases and J 9 bases; nucleotides not matched to a gene: 7. The DNA for the CDR3 is TGTGCCAGCAGCTTAGCGCGGCAGGGGGTACAAGCTTTCTTT. This gives the protein CASSLARQGVQAFF.

Within the sample, this clonotype is medium-sized (0.01 to 0.1%). The genes are TRBV11-2 and TRBJ2-2; D not resolved. Germline values: CDR1 SGHAT, CDR2 FQNNGV. This CDR3 is built from 12 residues. Trimming stripped 1 base from V and 9 bases from J, with 6 bases between. CDR3: CASSLGARELFF. In DNA, the CDR3 is TGTGCCAGCAGCTTAGGGGCTCGGGAGCTGTTTTTT.

The V call is TRBV27, the J call TRBJ2-2; D not certain. Trimming removed 2 bases from V and 4 bases from J, with 8 bases in between. This CDR3 region has 14 residues. Germline V gives CDR1 MNHEY, CDR2 SMNVEV (reference sequence). DNA of the CDR3: TGTGCCAGCAGTTTAGGAATAGCCACCGGGGAGCTGTTTTTT. It yields the protein CASSLGIATGELFF.

This clonotype has more than one count but fewer than ten. This sequence joins TRBV20-1 and TRBJ2-7; D uncertain. Deletions cut 2 bases from V and 0 bases from J, with 8 bases between. The CDR3 length is 13 residues. Germline assignment: CDR1 DFQATT and CDR2 SNEGSKA (reference sequence). The CDR3 spells CSARTRDSYEQYF. CDR3 bases: TGCAGTGCTAGAACAAGAGACTCCTACGAGCAGTACTTC.

The chain uses TRBV2 and TRBJ1-1, with D unresolved. The CDR3 is 13 residues long. Trimming took off 8 bases at V and 1 base at J, with 11 bases between the two ends. Per germline, CDR1 SNHLY and CDR2 FYNNEI. The CDR3 nucleotides are TGTGCCAGCCAAGGTTGGCAGAACACTGAAGCTTTCTTT. Translating it yields CASQGWQNTEAFF.